These 27 T cell receptor beta chains share one sample of origin, sequenced in a study of Graves' ophthalmopathy and Graves' hyperthyroidism. Investigators amplified TCR beta CDR3 regions from RNA transcripts. In the first round, RT-PCR was carried out with HTBI primers, and a multiplex PCR formed the second round. TCRdb passed the multiplex PCR reads through MiXCR, listing each CDR3 protein once. The data hold fewer than 350,000 distinct CDR3 sequences, with about 17% observed a single time. Specimen: peripheral blood. Receptors were obtained from an adult man with Graves' ophthalmopathy.

This clonotype has a handful of counts. The chain couples TRBV27 to TRBJ2-7; D not certain. This CDR3 spans 13 amino acids. V lost 8 bases and J lost 2, with 13 bases in between. Germline CDR1 reads MNHEY; CDR2 reads SMNVEV (reference sequence). DNA of the CDR3: TGTGCCAGCCTCGGAAGGCTTCCCTACGAGCAGTACTTC. Encoded protein: CASLGRLPYEQYF.

In this sample, this clonotype turned up many times. V usage is TRBV11-2 and J usage is TRBJ2-2; possibly TRBD1 for D (6 bases). The CDR3 is 16 residues long. Trimming removed 3 bases at V and 3 bases at J, with 14 bases between. CDR1 is SGHAT and CDR2 is FQNNGV in the germline V gene. DNA for the CDR3: TGTGCCAGCAGCTTTAGACCACAGGGTCACACCGGGGAGCTGTTTTTT. As protein: CASSFRPQGHTGELFF. Combining the CDR3 with reference TRBV11-2 and TRBJ2-2 gives the whole variable domain EAGVAQSPRYKIIEKRQSVAFWCNPISGHATLYWYQQILGQGPKLLIQFQNNGVVDDSQLPKDRFSAERLKGVDSTLKIQPAKLEDSAVYLCASSFRPQGHTGELFFGEGSRLTVL.

This clonotype was counted many times. The J gene is TRBJ1-2, the V gene TRBV11-1; D gene uncertain. CDR1 is SGHAT, CDR2 FQDESV, per germline (reference sequence). The CDR3 runs to 14 residues. Trimming shortened V by 3 bases and J by 6 bases, and 14 bases separated the two germline ends. The CDR3 reads CASSFDSVGNGYTF. The CDR3 bases are TGTGCCAGCAGCTTTGATTCGGTAGGGAATGGCTACACCTTC. The full variable domain, with the rest looked up from reference TRBV11-1 and TRBJ1-2, is EAEVAQSPRYKITEKSQAVAFWCDPISGHATLYWYRQILGQGPELLVQFQDESVVDDSQLPKDRFSAERLKGVDSTLKIQPAELGDSAMYLCASSFDSVGNGYTFGSGTRLTVV.

At least ten counts were recorded for this clonotype. The V and J genes are TRBV12-3 or TRBV12-4 and TRBJ1-3; D ambiguous. The V gene lost 3 bases and the J gene lost 2 bases, with 11 bases spanning the gap. This CDR3 comprises 15 residues. The CDR3 reads CASSFRSDPGNTIYF. CDR3 DNA sequence: TGTGCCAGCAGTTTTAGGTCAGATCCTGGAAACACCATATATTTT.

This clonotype was observed a few times. The chain employs TRBV12-3 or TRBV12-4 and TRBJ2-7; maybe TRBD2 (6 bases). The CDR3 extends over 15 amino acids. Between the trimmed V and J ends, which lost 4 bases and 3 bases, there was a span of 16 bases. The CDR3 sequence is CASSSRRGSDYEQYF. The CDR3 nucleotides read TGTGCCAGCAGTTCCCGGCGGGGTAGCGACTACGAGCAGTACTTC.

V usage is TRBV6-1 and J usage is TRBJ2-7; D gene uncertain. The V end was cut by 1 base, the J end by 6 bases, with 10 bases between. Germline CDR1 MNHNS, CDR2 SASEGT. This CDR3 comprises 13 residues. CDR3 region: CASSEGPVAEQYF. In DNA form, the CDR3 reads TGTGCCAGCAGTGAAGGGCCGGTTGCCGAGCAGTACTTC.

This clonotype occurred many times. This sequence joins TRBV5-6 and TRBJ2-5; D possibly corresponds to TRBD1 (5 bases). Germline V gene lookup returns CDR1 SGHDT and CDR2 YYEEEE. CDR3 length equals 15 residues. Deletions cut 3 bases from V and 1 base from J, with 13 bases between. CDR3 amino acids: CASSYRTPSQETQYF. The CDR3 DNA reads as TGTGCCAGCAGCTACCGGACACCATCCCAAGAGACCCAGTACTTC. Combining the CDR3 with reference TRBV5-6 and TRBJ2-5 gives the whole variable domain DAGVTQSPTHLIKTRGQQVTLRCSPKSGHDTVSWYQQALGQGPQFIFQYYEEEERQRGNFPDRFSGHQFPNYSSELNVNALLLGDSALYLCASSYRTPSQETQYFGPGTRLLVL.

This clonotype was detected ten times or more. This chain connects TRBV12-3 or TRBV12-4 to TRBJ2-2; D may be TRBD1 (5 bases). The V and J ends lost 6 bases and 2 bases respectively, with 13 bases between them. The CDR3 spans 15 residues. The CDR3 region has the DNA TGTGCCAGCAGAATTTCAGGGCCTAACACCGGGGAGCTGTTTTTT. This sequence encodes CASRISGPNTGELFF.

This clonotype was picked up many times. CDR3 nucleotide sequence: TGTGCCAGCGGACGGGCGAACACCGGGGAGCTGTTTTTT. Translating it yields CASGRANTGELFF. V and J are TRBV27 and TRBJ2-2; D remains ambiguous. Trimming stripped 8 bases from V and 0 bases from J, with 7 bases between. This CDR3 has 13 amino acids. Per germline, CDR1 MNHEY and CDR2 SMNVEV (reference sequence).

This clonotype was seen many times. This chain links TRBV28 with TRBJ1-1, with D possibly matching TRBD1 (6 bases). Trimming removed 3 bases at V and 7 bases at J, with 21 bases between. The germline CDR1 and CDR2 sequences are MDHEN and SYDVKM. This CDR3 region has 16 residues. CDR3: CASSFQAATGYNEAFF. The CDR3 DNA is TGTGCCAGCAGTTTCCAAGCCGCAACAGGGTATAATGAAGCTTTCTTT.

This clonotype was detected ten times or more. The chain carries TRBV9 and TRBJ1-2; no clear D. Germline V CDR1 and CDR2: SGDLS, YYNGEE. Trimming pared 0 bases from V and 0 bases from J, leaving 9 bases between. This CDR3 is 15 amino acids long. This chain's CDR3 is CASSVESNANYGYTF. CDR3 nucleotides: TGTGCCAGCAGCGTAGAGAGCAACGCTAACTATGGCTACACCTTC.

This clonotype was seen at least ten times. The junction shows a germline mismatch at one end, possibly a read error. The CDR3 DNA is TGTGCCAGCAATGAAAACAGGTTGTGGAACACTGAAGCTTTCTTT. Protein product: CASNENRLWNTEAFF. The V call is TRBV6-1, the J call TRBJ1-1, with a possible D match to TRBD1 (5 bases). CDR1 and CDR2 from the germline V gene are MNHNS and SASEGT. There are 15 residues in the CDR3.

V is TRBV6-5 and J is TRBJ1-1; D not resolved. This CDR3 spans 17 amino acids. CDR1 and CDR2 from the germline V gene are MNHEY and SVGAGI. Trimming removed 0 bases from V and 3 bases from J, with 17 bases in between. CDR3 in DNA: TGTGCCAGCAGTTACTCGTCATTCGGAGGGATGGACACTGAAGCTTTCTTT. It yields the protein CASSYSSFGGMDTEAFF.

This clonotype was observed many times. The chain carries TRBV9 and TRBJ2-5; D is possibly TRBD1 (5 bases). Germline V gives CDR1 SGDLS, CDR2 YYNGEE. V dropped 3 bases and J dropped 2 bases, with 11 bases sitting between them. The CDR3 covers 14 residues. Written as DNA, the CDR3 is TGTGCCAGCAGCGCCCGCAGGGAACAAGAGACCCAGTACTTC. It specifies CASSARREQETQYF.

In this sample, this clonotype turned up many times. The chain carries TRBV4-2 and TRBJ2-4; no firm D call. With 0 bases removed from V and 3 bases from J, the gap between germline ends came to 9 bases. Germline V CDR1 and CDR2: LGHNA, YNFKEQ. The CDR3 length is 15 residues. The CDR3 protein is CASSQDSQSKNIQYF. CDR3 DNA sequence: TGTGCCAGCAGCCAAGATAGCCAGAGCAAAAACATTCAGTACTTC.

V gene TRBV27 combines with J gene TRBJ2-7; the D is unclear. V dropped 2 bases and J dropped 4 bases, with 18 bases sitting between them. CDR3 length equals 16 residues. The germline CDR1 and CDR2 sequences are MNHEY and SMNVEV (reference sequence). CDR3 coding DNA: TGTGCCAGCAGTTTAGGCGGTGGTGGGTTCGTATACGAGCAGTACTTC. The encoded protein is CASSLGGGGFVYEQYF.

This clonotype was detected ten times or more. The chain employs TRBV12-3 or TRBV12-4 and TRBJ1-1; maybe TRBD1 (6 bases). The CDR3 loop spans 15 amino acids. V shed 3 bases and J shed 7 bases, with 18 bases lying between them. The CDR3 loop reads CASSLFGGASGEAFF. DNA of the CDR3: TGTGCCAGCAGTTTGTTTGGGGGGGCGTCGGGTGAAGCTTTCTTT.

V is TRBV20-1 and J is TRBJ2-7; TRBD2 matches 11 bases. The trim removed 2 bases at V and 5 bases at J, leaving 5 bases unmatched. The CDR3 is made up of 14 amino acids. Looked up from germline, CDR1 is DFQATT and CDR2 is SNEGSKA (reference sequence). CDR3 residues: CSARSGTSGNEQYF. In DNA, the CDR3 is TGCAGTGCTAGATCCGGGACTAGCGGTAACGAGCAGTACTTC.

At least ten counts were recorded for this clonotype. The CDR3 loop reads CASSGGQGVTDTQYF. CDR3 nucleotide sequence: TGTGCCAGCAGTGGGGGACAGGGGGTCACAGATACGCAGTATTTT. This chain links TRBV2 with TRBJ2-3; TRBD1 matches at 11 bases. CDR1 is SNHLY, CDR2 FYNNEI, per germline. The trim removed 4 bases at V and 2 bases at J, leaving 2 bases unmatched. The CDR3 length is 15 residues.

This clonotype was recorded at least ten times. The rearrangement links TRBV2 to TRBJ2-7, with TRBD1 matching over 8 bases. The CDR3 is 14 amino acids. The ends lost 4 bases at V and 7 bases at J; junction bases unmatched: 9. In germline, CDR1 is SNHLY, CDR2 FYNNEI. The CDR3 spells CASSGPSTGEEQYF. For the CDR3, the DNA is TGTGCCAGCAGTGGACCCTCGACAGGGGAAGAGCAGTACTTC.

This clonotype was recorded many times. The chain uses TRBV27 and TRBJ2-2; TRBD1 or TRBD2 may be the D gene (5 bases each). Germline V gene lookup returns CDR1 MNHEY and CDR2 SMNVEV (reference sequence). This CDR3 has 17 amino acids. The V end lost 5 bases, the J end lost 5 bases, and 21 bases lay between the germline ends. The CDR3, as DNA: TGTGCCAGCAGTCGACCCCCCGGGACGAAAGGGACCGGGGAGCTGTTTTTT. It codes for CASSRPPGTKGTGELFF.

This clonotype occurred many times. This rearrangement joins TRBV19 to TRBJ1-1, with D unclear. Germline V CDR1 and CDR2: LNHDA, SQIVND (reference sequence). Trimming took 5 bases from V and 1 from J, leaving 14 bases between them. CDR3 length: 15 amino acids. The CDR3: CASSSLLTENTEAFF. DNA for the CDR3: TGTGCCAGTAGTTCTCTTCTTACAGAGAACACTGAAGCTTTCTTT.

This clonotype was counted at least ten times. The chain combines TRBV6-2 or TRBV6-3 with TRBJ2-7; TRBD2 matches at 7 bases. Per the germline V gene, CDR1 is MNHEY and CDR2 is SVGEGT. Trimming cost V 8 bases and J 3 bases; bases outside gene matches: 4. The CDR3 spans 12 residues. The CDR3 here is CASCPGGYEQYF. The CDR3 region has the DNA TGTGCCAGCTGCCCGGGGGGCTACGAGCAGTACTTC.

The genes are TRBV6-1 and TRBJ2-2; the D gene is possibly TRBD1 (6 bases). Germline V CDR1 and CDR2: MNHNS, SASEGT. V lost 6 bases and J lost 7, with 24 bases in between. The CDR3 consists of 17 residues. CDR3 nucleotide sequence: TGTGCCAGCAGAACCACAGGGTTAAGGTTTTACGGCGGGGAGCTGTTTTTT. As protein: CASRTTGLRFYGGELFF.

This clonotype was seen ten or more times. The CDR3 DNA sequence: TGTGCCAGCAGGGTCGACAGAGATAGCAATCAGCCCCAGCATTTT. It specifies CASRVDRDSNQPQHF. The chain has TRBV6-1 and TRBJ1-5; tentative D call: TRBD1 (5 bases). V dropped 6 bases and J dropped 0 bases, with 12 bases sitting between them. The CDR3 is 15 residues long. Germline V gives CDR1 MNHNS, CDR2 SASEGT.

This clonotype has a count of ten or more. The V and J genes are TRBV7-2 and TRBJ2-7; D possibly corresponds to TRBD1 (6 bases). Germline V CDR1 and CDR2: SGHTA, FQGNSA. The germline V and J ends were trimmed by 5 bases and 5 bases, with 10 bases remaining between them. CDR3 length: 12 residues. The CDR3 loop is CASSPGQNEQYF. CDR3 bases: TGTGCCAGCAGCCCCGGACAGAACGAGCAGTACTTC.

In its sample, this clonotype was seen many times. This may come from a read error, since a much larger clone is one base off. V and J are TRBV6-5 and TRBJ1-1, with 10 positions matching TRBD1. This CDR3 spans 14 amino acids. The germline V gene has CDR1 MNHEY and CDR2 SVGAGI. Trimming cost V 4 bases and J 7 bases; bases outside gene matches: 6. The CDR3 sequence: CASSSDRGLGEAFF. DNA of the CDR3: TGTGCCAGCAGTTCCGACAGGGGGCTGGGTGAAGCTTTCTTT.